This TCR beta chain originates from a study of CXCR3-negative and CXCR3-positive naive CD8 T cells. The CDR3 has 13 residues. Germline V gene data show CDR1 as MNHEY and CDR2 as SVGAGI. The study made its TRB cDNA libraries by 5' RACE, adding UMI labels. TCRdb reanalyzed the 5' RACE reads and collapses them to one entry per CDR3 protein, without DNA. The sample data list 50,000 to 65,000 distinct CDR3 sequences. The sequence came from a human donor in good health. Some clones in this sample may be carry-over from other donors' samples. The chain has TRBV6-5 and TRBJ2-2. Sequencing was done on a sample of naive CXCR3- CD8+ T cells from blood. Described subset: CD45RO-CCR7+CD27+CD95- naive CD8+ T cells lacking CXCR3 (TNR3-). CDR3 region: CASSYRDSGELFF.